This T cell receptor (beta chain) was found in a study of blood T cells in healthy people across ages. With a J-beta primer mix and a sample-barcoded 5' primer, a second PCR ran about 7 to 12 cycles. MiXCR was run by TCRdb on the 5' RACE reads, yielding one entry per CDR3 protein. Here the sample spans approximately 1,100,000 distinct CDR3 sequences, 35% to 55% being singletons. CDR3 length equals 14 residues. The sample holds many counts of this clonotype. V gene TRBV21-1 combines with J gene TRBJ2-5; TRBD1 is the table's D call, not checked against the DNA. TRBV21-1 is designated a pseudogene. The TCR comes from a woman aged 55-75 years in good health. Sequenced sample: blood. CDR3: CASSKAGPFGTQYF. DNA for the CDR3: TGTGCCAGCAGCAAGGCGGGCCCCTTCGGGACCCAGTACTTC.